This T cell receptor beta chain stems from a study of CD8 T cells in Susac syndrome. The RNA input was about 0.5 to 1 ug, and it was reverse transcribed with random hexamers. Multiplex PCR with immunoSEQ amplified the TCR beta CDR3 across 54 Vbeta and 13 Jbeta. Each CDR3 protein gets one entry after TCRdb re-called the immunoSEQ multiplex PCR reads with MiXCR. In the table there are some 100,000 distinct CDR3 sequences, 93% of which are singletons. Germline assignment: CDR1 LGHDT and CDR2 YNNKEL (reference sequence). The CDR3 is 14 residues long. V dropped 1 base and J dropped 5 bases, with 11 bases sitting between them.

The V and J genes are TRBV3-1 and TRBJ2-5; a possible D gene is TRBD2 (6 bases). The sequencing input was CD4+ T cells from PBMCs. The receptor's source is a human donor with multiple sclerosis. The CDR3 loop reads CASSQVSRGETQYF. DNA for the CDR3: TGTGCCAGCAGCCAAGTGTCACGGGGGGAGACCCAGTACTTC.